Each of the 26 T cell receptor beta chains below was sequenced from the same sample in a study of OX40 agonist ivuxolimab in advanced cancers. This table comes from immunoSEQ multiplex PCR, and its TCRdb copy is limited to in-frame clones, with some not included. The sample contains tens of thousands of clones, roughly 84% of which appear only once. Here the sequenced sample was CD4+ or CD8+ T cells sorted from blood, taken in a trial of the OX40 agonist ivuxolimab. The receptor set was obtained from an adult with an advanced solid tumor such as melanoma, head and neck, liver or kidney cancer.

The chain couples TRBV11-2 to TRBJ1-2, with D possibly matching TRBD1 (5 bases). CDR3 length: 15 amino acids. Deletions cut 5 bases from V and 2 bases from J, with 15 bases between. Germline values: CDR1 SGHAT, CDR2 FQNNGV. CDR3 protein: CASSTLTVINYGYTF. The CDR3 nucleotides are TGTGCCAGCAGCACGTTGACAGTTATAAACTATGGCTACACCTTC.

The V gene is TRBV5-8, the J gene TRBJ2-1, with D unresolved. From germline, CDR1 is SGHTS and CDR2 YDEGEE. CDR3 length equals 15 residues. Deletions cut 3 bases from V and 2 bases from J, with 12 bases between. CDR3 bases: TGTGCCAGCAGCTCTACTGGCGCAACCTACAATGAGCAGTTCTTC. Protein product: CASSSTGATYNEQFF.

This chain joins TRBV7-9 and TRBJ1-5; 10 bases fit TRBD1. The germline CDR1 and CDR2 sequences are SEHNR and FQNEAQ (reference sequence). This CDR3 contains 16 residues. With V trimmed by 5 bases and J by 8 bases, 12 bases remained unmatched. CDR3 bases: TGTGCCAGCAGCATAATGACAGGGGGCGGCTCGGAGCCCCAGCATTTT. Translated, it gives CASSIMTGGGSEPQHF.

Turning to this clone: The junction does not match germline at one end; this may be a read error. This chain joins TRBV29-1 and TRBJ2-2; 7 nucleotides line up with TRBD2. Germline V gene lookup returns CDR1 SQVTM and CDR2 ANQGSEA. CDR3 length: 14 residues. The CDR3 loop is CSVPSFVHGGGAVF. CDR3 sequence (DNA): TGCAGCGTCCCGTCGTTCGTCCACGGCGGGGGAGCTGTTTTT.

CDR3 residues: CASSLVRGTYEQYF. CDR3 sequence (DNA): TGTGCCAGCAGCTTGGTGAGGGGAACCTACGAGCAGTACTTC. The chain recombines TRBV5-6 with TRBJ2-7, with D perhaps given as TRBD1 or TRBD2 (5 bases each). The V gene lost 0 bases and the J gene lost 2 bases, with 9 bases spanning the gap. The CDR3 length is 14 residues. Per germline, CDR1 SGHDT and CDR2 YYEEEE. The whole variable domain, remainder taken from reference TRBV5-6 and TRBJ2-7, is DAGVTQSPTHLIKTRGQQVTLRCSPKSGHDTVSWYQQALGQGPQFIFQYYEEEERQRGNFPDRFSGHQFPNYSSELNVNALLLGDSALYLCASSLVRGTYEQYFGPGTRLTVT.

The chain joins TRBV5-4 to TRBJ1-1, with D possibly TRBD1 on 5 matching bases. This CDR3 contains 16 residues. Per germline, CDR1 SGHNT and CDR2 YYREEE (reference sequence). Trimming shortened V by 4 bases and J by 11 bases, and 27 bases separated the two germline ends. The CDR3 loop is CASSLSPVQTGGAAFF. The CDR3 DNA reads TGTGCCAGCAGCCTGTCGCCGGTCCAAACAGGAGGGGCGGCTTTCTTT.

J is TRBJ2-2 and V is TRBV7-9; 12 bases match TRBD2. Trimming at V came to 5 bases and at J to 1 base, leaving 2 bases not matched to a gene. From germline, CDR1 is SEHNR and CDR2 FQNEAQ (reference sequence). This CDR3 has 16 residues. The CDR3 nucleotides are TGTGCCAGCAGCCTGACTAGCGGGGGGAACACCGGGGAGCTGTTTTTT. Translated: CASSLTSGGNTGELFF.

The CDR3 sequence is CASSESRLGSGNTIYF. The CDR3, as DNA: TGTGCCAGCAGTGAATCTCGGCTGGGCTCTGGAAACACCATATATTTT. This chain joins TRBV25-1 and TRBJ1-3, with no clear D. CDR1 is MGHDK, CDR2 SYGVNS, per germline. This CDR3 has 16 amino acids. With 1 base removed from V and 0 bases from J, the gap between germline ends came to 10 bases.

For this clone: Additional DNA sequences in this sample encode the identical CDR3. The chain joins TRBV18 to TRBJ1-5; D possibly corresponds to TRBD1 (6 bases). Germline assignment: CDR1 KGHSH and CDR2 LQKENI. Trimming pared 3 bases from V and 4 bases from J, leaving 10 bases between. CDR3 length: 14 amino acids. The CDR3 region is CASSPGGGNQPQHF. The CDR3 DNA follows: TGTGCCAGCTCACCTGGGGGCGGGAATCAGCCCCAGCATTTT. The variable domain in full, completed from reference TRBV18 and TRBJ1-5, reads NAGVMQNPRHLVRRRGQEARLRCSPMKGHSHVYWYRQLPEEGLKFMVYLQKENIIDESGMPKERFSAEFPKEGPSILRIQQVVRGDSAAYFCASSPGGGNQPQHFGDGTRLSIL.

This clone was observed once. The genes are TRBV2 and TRBJ2-3, with 8 positions matching TRBD1. Trimming cost V 8 bases and J 2 bases; bases outside gene matches: 9. Germline CDR1 is SNHLY and CDR2 is FYNNEI. This CDR3 spans 15 amino acids. CDR3 DNA sequence: TGTGCCAGCGGCGGAACAGGGGGATTCACAGATACGCAGTATTTT. This gives the protein CASGGTGGFTDTQYF.

The chain joins TRBV7-2 to TRBJ1-1; D call uncertain. Trimming took off 1 base at V and 4 bases at J, with 10 bases between the two ends. CDR3 length: 14 amino acids. Germline CDR1 is SGHTA and CDR2 is FQGNSA. The CDR3 DNA follows: TGTGCCAGCAGCTTAGAACCCCCTGCCACTGAAGCTTTCTTT. Translation: CASSLEPPATEAFF.

This clone was recorded once. The chain has TRBV7-2 and TRBJ1-2; perhaps TRBD1 as D (6 bases). Trimming stripped 1 base from V and 4 bases from J, with 13 bases between. This CDR3 spans 15 amino acids. Germline assignment: CDR1 SGHTA and CDR2 FQGNSA. The chain's CDR3 is CASSLEGQGSYGYTF. In DNA, the CDR3 is TGTGCCAGCAGCTTAGAAGGGCAGGGGAGCTATGGCTACACCTTC.

This chain links TRBV7-2 with TRBJ2-7, with 8 bases lining up with TRBD2. V was clipped by 0 bases and J by 2 bases; unmatched bases: 3. This CDR3 comprises 15 residues. Germline V gives CDR1 SGHTA, CDR2 FQGNSA. CDR3 residues: CASSLASGSPYEQYF. CDR3 in DNA: TGTGCCAGCAGCTTAGCCAGCGGGAGTCCCTACGAGCAGTACTTC.

The sample holds a few counts of this clone. J is TRBJ2-1 and V is TRBV5-1; 11 bases match TRBD2. This CDR3 region has 16 residues. The J segment lost 4 bases and the V segment lost 0 bases, leaving 3 bases of the junction unmatched. The germline gives CDR1 SGHRS, CDR2 YFSETQ. CDR3 amino acids: CASSLGGTSGYNEQFF. CDR3 DNA: TGCGCCAGCAGCTTGGGGGGGACTAGCGGATACAATGAGCAGTTCTTC.

The V call is TRBV7-9, the J call TRBJ1-2; 7 bases are a match to TRBD1. This CDR3 is 14 amino acids long. Germline CDR1 reads SEHNR; CDR2 reads FQNEAQ (reference sequence). The ends lost 3 bases at V and 7 bases at J; junction bases unmatched: 8. This CDR3 reads CASSLGQPTSGYTF. The CDR3 nucleotides are TGTGCCAGCAGCTTGGGACAGCCCACTTCTGGCTACACCTTC.

The rearrangement joins TRBV11-2 to TRBJ2-5, with TRBD2 identical over 8 bases. This CDR3 comprises 15 residues. Germline CDR1 and CDR2: SGHAT and FQNNGV. V gave up 5 bases and J gave up 10 bases; unmatched junction bases: 15. CDR3 coding DNA: TGTGCCAGCAGCCCCTGGGTAGCGGGGCCATCTAACCAGTACTTC. It translates to CASSPWVAGPSNQYF.

The chain is built from TRBV14 and TRBJ2-2; possibly TRBD2 for D (5 bases). The CDR3 runs to 14 residues. Germline loops: CDR1 SGHDN, CDR2 FVKESK. Trimming left V 10 bases short and J 1 base short, with 13 bases between. The CDR3 region is CATNGKGNTGELFF. DNA for the CDR3: TGTGCCACTAACGGGAAGGGGAACACCGGGGAGCTGTTTTTT.

The chain joins TRBV28 to TRBJ2-3, with D possibly being TRBD2 (5 bases). This CDR3 comprises 14 residues. Germline V gene sequence: CDR1 MDHEN, CDR2 SYDVKM. The V end lost 6 bases, the J end lost 2 bases, and 12 bases lay between the germline ends. The CDR3 region is CASRPADDTDTQYF. The CDR3 DNA reads as TGTGCCAGCAGACCAGCGGACGACACAGATACGCAGTATTTT.

Only one count was recorded for this clone. V is TRBV28 and J is TRBJ2-7, with 15 nucleotides matching TRBD2. The trim removed 5 bases at V and 6 bases at J, leaving 14 bases unmatched. The CDR3 loop spans 18 amino acids. Germline V lookup: CDR1 MDHEN, CDR2 SYDVKM. The CDR3 DNA sequence: TGTGCCAGCAGTGTCACGCCGGGACTAGCGGGAGGCGGGGGCGAGCAGTACTTC. It is translated as CASSVTPGLAGGGGEQYF.

V usage is TRBV2 and J usage is TRBJ1-5, with 7 bases that match TRBD1. The CDR3 sequence is 13 residues long. V was clipped by 4 bases and J by 7 bases; unmatched bases: 4. In germline, CDR1 is SNHLY, CDR2 FYNNEI. The DNA of the CDR3 is TGTGCCAGCAGTGTACAACAGGGGCAGCCCCAGCATTTT. Its protein is CASSVQQGQPQHF.

The V gene is TRBV2, the J gene TRBJ1-5; 10 bases are shared with TRBD1. The CDR3 consists of 16 residues. V was clipped by 5 bases and J by 1 base; unmatched bases: 5. Germline V gene lookup returns CDR1 SNHLY and CDR2 FYNNEI. This chain's CDR3 is CASSPTGGWSNQPQHF. The CDR3 DNA reads TGTGCCAGCAGTCCGACAGGGGGCTGGAGCAATCAGCCCCAGCATTTT.

The chain employs TRBV10-3 and TRBJ1-1; the D is unclear. Trimming took off 3 bases at V and 5 bases at J, with 10 bases between the two ends. The CDR3 is 13 amino acids. Looked up from germline, CDR1 is ENHRY and CDR2 is SYGVKD. CDR3 in DNA: TGTGCCATCAGTGATCTCAGGTTTACTGAAGCTTTCTTT. It codes for CAISDLRFTEAFF.

J is TRBJ1-2 and V is TRBV5-4; no reliable D call. Trimming stripped 4 bases from V and 5 bases from J, with 18 bases between. There are 15 residues in the CDR3. The V gene's germline CDR1 is SGHNT and CDR2 YYREEE (reference sequence). This CDR3 is CASSRDGLAEYGYTF. The CDR3 DNA sequence: TGTGCCAGCAGCCGCGATGGGCTGGCCGAATATGGCTACACCTTC.

The chain links TRBV7-9 to TRBJ1-6, with D tentatively TRBD1 (5 bases). The CDR3 spans 15 residues. Germline assignment: CDR1 SEHNR and CDR2 FQNEAQ (reference sequence). V dropped 1 base and J dropped 7 bases, with 11 bases sitting between them. The CDR3 here is CASSLGGARNSPLHF. The CDR3 DNA reads TGTGCCAGCAGCTTAGGTGGGGCACGAAATTCACCCCTCCACTTT. Based on the CDR3 plus reference TRBV7-9 and TRBJ1-6, the full variable domain is DTGVSQNPRHKITKRGQNVTFRCDPISEHNRLYWYRQTLGQGPEFLTYFQNEAQLEKSRLLSDRFSAERPKGSFSTLEIQRTEQGDSAMYLCASSLGGARNSPLHFGNGTRLTVT.

A few counts support this clone. DNA for the CDR3: TGTGCCAGTAGTGATGACAGGGGACCTCGAAACACCATATATTTT. It is translated as CASSDDRGPRNTIYF. The J gene is TRBJ1-3, the V gene TRBV19, with 8 bases matching TRBD1. Trimming cost V 5 bases and J 5 bases; bases outside gene matches: 8. The CDR3 is 15 residues long. The germline CDR1 and CDR2 sequences are LNHDA and SQIVND (reference sequence).

This clone was counted between two and nine times. The chain is built from TRBV2 and TRBJ1-1; TRBD1 aligns across 7 bases. The CDR3 has 14 amino acids. Germline V gene data show CDR1 as SNHLY and CDR2 as FYNNEI. V lost 2 bases, J lost 1 base, and 1 base stayed unmatched. The CDR3 sequence: CASSEQGGNTEAFF. CDR3 nucleotide sequence: TGTGCCAGCAGTGAACAGGGGGGGAACACTGAAGCTTTCTTT.